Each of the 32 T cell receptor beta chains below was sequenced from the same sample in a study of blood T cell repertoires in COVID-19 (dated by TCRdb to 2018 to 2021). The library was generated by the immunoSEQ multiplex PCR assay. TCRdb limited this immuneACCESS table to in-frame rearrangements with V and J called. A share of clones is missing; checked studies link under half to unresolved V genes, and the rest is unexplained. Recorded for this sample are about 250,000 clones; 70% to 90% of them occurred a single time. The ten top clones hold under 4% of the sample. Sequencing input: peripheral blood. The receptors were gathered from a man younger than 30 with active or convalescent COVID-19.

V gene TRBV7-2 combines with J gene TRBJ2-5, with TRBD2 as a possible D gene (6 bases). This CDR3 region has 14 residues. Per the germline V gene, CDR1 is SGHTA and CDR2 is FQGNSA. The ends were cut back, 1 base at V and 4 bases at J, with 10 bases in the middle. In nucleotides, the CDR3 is TGTGCCAGCAGCTTAGAGCGGGTAGGAGAGACCCAGTACTTC. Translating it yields CASSLERVGETQYF.

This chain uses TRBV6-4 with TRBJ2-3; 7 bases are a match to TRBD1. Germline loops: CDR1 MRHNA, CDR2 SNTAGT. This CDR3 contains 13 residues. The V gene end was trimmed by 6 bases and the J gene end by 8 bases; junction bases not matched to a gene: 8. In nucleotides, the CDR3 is TGTGCCAGCAGCGGACAGGCCCAGGGTACGCAGTATTTT. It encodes CASSGQAQGTQYF.

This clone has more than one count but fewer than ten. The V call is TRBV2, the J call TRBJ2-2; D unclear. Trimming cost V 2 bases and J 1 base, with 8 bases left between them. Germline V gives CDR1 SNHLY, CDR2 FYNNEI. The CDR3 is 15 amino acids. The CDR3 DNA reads TGTGCCAGCAGTGAATTGGCAGTGAACACCGGGGAGCTGTTTTTT. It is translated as CASSELAVNTGELFF.

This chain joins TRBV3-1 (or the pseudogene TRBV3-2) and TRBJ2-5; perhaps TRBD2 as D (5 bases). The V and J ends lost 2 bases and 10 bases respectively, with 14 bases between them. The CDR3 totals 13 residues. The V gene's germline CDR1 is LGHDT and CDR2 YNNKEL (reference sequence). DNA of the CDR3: TGTGCCAGCAGCCAAACTGGGTCGGGAAGCCAGTACTTC. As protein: CASSQTGSGSQYF.

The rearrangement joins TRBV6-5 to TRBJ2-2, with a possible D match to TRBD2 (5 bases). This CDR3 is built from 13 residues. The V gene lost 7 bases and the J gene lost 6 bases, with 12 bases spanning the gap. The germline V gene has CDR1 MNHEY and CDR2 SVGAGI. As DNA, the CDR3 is TGTGCCAGCAAGCTACTAGTAGCCGGGGAGCTGTTTTTT. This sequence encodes CASKLLVAGELFF.

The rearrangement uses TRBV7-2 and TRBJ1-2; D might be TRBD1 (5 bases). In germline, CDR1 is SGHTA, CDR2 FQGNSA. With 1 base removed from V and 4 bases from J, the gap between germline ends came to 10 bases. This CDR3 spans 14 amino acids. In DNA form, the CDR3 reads TGTGCCAGCAGCTTAGAGGGACTGATCTATGGCTACACCTTC. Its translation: CASSLEGLIYGYTF.

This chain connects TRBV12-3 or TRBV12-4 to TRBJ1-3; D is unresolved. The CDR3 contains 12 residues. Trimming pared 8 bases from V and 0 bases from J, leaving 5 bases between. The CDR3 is CASDNSGNTIYF. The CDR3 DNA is TGTGCCAGCGACAACTCTGGAAACACCATATATTTT.

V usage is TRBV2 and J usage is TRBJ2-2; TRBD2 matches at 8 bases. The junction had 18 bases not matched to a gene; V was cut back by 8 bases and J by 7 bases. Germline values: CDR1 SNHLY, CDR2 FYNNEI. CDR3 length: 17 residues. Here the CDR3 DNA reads TGTGCCAGCTCCACCCCAAGCGGGAGCTTCGGGGGCGGGGAGCTGTTTTTT. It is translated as CASSTPSGSFGGGELFF. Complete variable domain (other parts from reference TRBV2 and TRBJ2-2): EPEVTQTPSHQVTQMGQEVILRCVPISNHLYFYWYRQILGQKVEFLVSFYNNEISEKSEIFDDQFSVERPDGSNFTLKIRSTKLEDSAMYFCASSTPSGSFGGGELFFGEGSRLTVL.

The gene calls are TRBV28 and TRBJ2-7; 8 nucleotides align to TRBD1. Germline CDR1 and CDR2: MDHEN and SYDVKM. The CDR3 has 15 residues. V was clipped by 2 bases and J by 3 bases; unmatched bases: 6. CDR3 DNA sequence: TGTGCCAGCAGTTTAACCGGGACAGGCTTCTACGAGCAGTACTTC. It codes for CASSLTGTGFYEQYF.

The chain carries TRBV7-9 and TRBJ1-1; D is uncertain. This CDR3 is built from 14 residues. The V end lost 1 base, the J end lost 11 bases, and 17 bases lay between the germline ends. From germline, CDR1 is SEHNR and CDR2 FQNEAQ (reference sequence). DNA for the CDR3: TGTGCCAGCAGCTTAGGGGGTCTTTATGGGAGTGCTTTCTTT. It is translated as CASSLGGLYGSAFF.

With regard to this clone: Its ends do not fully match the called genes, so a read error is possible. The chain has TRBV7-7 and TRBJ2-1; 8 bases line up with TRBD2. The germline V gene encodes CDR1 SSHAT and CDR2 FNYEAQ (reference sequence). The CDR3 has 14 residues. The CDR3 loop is CASSPETSANEQFF. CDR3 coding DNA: TGTGCTAGCAGCCCAGAGACTAGCGCCAATGAGCAGTTCTTC.

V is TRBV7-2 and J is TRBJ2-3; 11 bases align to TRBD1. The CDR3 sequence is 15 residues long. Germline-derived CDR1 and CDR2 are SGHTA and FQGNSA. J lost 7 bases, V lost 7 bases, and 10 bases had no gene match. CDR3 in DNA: TGTGCCAGCACCATTGGACAGGGGGCTCGAAATACGCAGTATTTT. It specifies CASTIGQGARNTQYF.

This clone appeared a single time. CDR3 nucleotide sequence: TGTGCCAGCAGCTTGAAGGGTACCGGGACAGGGTCCTACGAGCAGTACTTC. This sequence encodes CASSLKGTGTGSYEQYF. J is TRBJ2-7 and V is TRBV7-8, with TRBD1 matching 9 bases. The CDR3 totals 17 residues. The V and J ends lost 3 bases and 1 base, in that order; junction bases with no gene match: 10. Germline V gives CDR1 SGHVS, CDR2 FQNEAQ.

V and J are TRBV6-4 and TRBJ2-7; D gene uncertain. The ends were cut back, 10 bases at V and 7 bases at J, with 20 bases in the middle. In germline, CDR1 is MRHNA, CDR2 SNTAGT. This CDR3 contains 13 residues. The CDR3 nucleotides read TGTGCCACCCCCATATTAAGCAACCCAGAGCAGTACTTC. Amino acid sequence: CATPILSNPEQYF.

CDR3 nucleotide sequence: TGTGCCAGCCACACGGGGGGCGGGGGCCCCTACGAGCAGTACTTC. Residues: CASHTGGGGPYEQYF. This chain joins TRBV28 and TRBJ2-7; perhaps TRBD2 as D (7 bases). Trimming left V 8 bases short and J 2 bases short, with 19 bases between. From germline, CDR1 is MDHEN and CDR2 SYDVKM. The CDR3 is made up of 15 amino acids.

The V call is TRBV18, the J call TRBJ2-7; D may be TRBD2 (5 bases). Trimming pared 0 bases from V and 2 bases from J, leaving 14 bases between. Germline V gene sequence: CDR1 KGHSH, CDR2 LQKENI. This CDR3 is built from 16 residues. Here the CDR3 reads CASSPPGVARTYEQYF. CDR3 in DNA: TGTGCCAGCTCACCACCGGGAGTAGCGCGAACCTACGAGCAGTACTTC.

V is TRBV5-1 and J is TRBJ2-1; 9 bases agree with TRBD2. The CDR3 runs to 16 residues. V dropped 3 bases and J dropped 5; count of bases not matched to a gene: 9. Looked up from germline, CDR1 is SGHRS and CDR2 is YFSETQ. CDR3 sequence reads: CASSSRIAGANNEQFF. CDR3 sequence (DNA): TGCGCCAGCAGCTCCCGGATAGCGGGAGCAAACAATGAGCAGTTCTTC.

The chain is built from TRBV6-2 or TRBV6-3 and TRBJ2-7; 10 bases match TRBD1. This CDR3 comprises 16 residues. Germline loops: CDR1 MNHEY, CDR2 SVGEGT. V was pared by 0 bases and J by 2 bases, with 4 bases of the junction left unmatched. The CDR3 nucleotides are TGTGCCAGCAGTTACTCGACAGGGGGCTTACCCTACGAGCAGTACTTC. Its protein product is CASSYSTGGLPYEQYF.

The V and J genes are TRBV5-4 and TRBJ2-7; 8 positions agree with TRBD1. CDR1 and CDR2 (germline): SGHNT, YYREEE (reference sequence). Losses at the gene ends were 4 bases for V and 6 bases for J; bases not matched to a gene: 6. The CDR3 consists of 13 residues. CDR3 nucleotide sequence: TGTGCCAGCAGCCTTGACAGGGGTAGCGAGCAGTACTTC. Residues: CASSLDRGSEQYF.

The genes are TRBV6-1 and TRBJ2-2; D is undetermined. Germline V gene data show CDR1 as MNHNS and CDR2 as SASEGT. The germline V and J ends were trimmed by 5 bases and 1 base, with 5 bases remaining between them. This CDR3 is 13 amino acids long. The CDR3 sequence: CASSSGNTGELFF. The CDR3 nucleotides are TGTGCCAGCAGTTCGGGGAACACCGGGGAGCTGTTTTTT.

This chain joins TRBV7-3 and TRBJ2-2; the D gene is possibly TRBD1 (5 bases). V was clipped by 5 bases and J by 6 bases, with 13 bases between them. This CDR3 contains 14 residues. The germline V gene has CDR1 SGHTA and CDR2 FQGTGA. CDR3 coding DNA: TGTGCCAGCAGCGAAGGGGCAGGGTCCGGGGAGCTGTTTTTT. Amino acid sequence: CASSEGAGSGELFF.

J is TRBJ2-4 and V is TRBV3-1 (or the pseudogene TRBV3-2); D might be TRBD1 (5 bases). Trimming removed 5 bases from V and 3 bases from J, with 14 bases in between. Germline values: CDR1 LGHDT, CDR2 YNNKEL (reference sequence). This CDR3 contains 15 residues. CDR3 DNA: TGTGCCAGCAGCGATCCCCGGACACTCAAAAACATTCAGTACTTC. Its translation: CASSDPRTLKNIQYF.

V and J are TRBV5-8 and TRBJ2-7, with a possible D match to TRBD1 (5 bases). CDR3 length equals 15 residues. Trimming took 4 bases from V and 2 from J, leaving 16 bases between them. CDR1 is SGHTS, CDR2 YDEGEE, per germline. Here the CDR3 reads CASSQAGIPTYEQYF. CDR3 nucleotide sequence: TGTGCCAGCAGCCAGGCAGGGATCCCCACCTACGAGCAGTACTTC. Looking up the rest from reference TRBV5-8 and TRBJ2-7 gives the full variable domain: EAGVTQSPTHLIKTRGQQATLRCSPISGHTSVYWYQQALGLGLQFLLWYDEGEERNRGNFPPRFSGRQFPNYSSELNVNALELEDSALYLCASSQAGIPTYEQYFGPGTRLTVT.

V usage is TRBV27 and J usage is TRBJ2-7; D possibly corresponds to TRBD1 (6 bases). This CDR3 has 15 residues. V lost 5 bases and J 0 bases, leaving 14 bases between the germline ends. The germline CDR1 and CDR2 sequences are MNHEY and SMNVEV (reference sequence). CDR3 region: CASSTRQEGSYEQYF. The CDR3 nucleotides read TGTGCCAGCAGTACCAGACAGGAAGGCTCCTACGAGCAGTACTTC.

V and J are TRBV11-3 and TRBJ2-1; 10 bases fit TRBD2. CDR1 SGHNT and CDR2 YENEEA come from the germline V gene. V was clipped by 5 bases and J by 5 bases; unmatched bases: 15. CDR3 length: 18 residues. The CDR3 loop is CASSPIYRLAGQDNEQFF. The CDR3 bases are TGTGCCAGCAGCCCGATTTACCGACTAGCGGGCCAAGACAATGAGCAGTTCTTC.

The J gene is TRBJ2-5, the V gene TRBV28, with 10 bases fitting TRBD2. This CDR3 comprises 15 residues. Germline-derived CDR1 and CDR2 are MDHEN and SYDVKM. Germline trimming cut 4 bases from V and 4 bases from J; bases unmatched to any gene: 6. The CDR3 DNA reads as TGTGCCAGCAGTTGGTCTAGCGGGAGTTCAGAGACCCAGTACTTC. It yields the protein CASSWSSGSSETQYF. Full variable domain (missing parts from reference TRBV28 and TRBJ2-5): DVKVTQSSRYLVKRTGEKVFLECVQDMDHENMFWYRQDPGLGLRLIYFSYDVKMKEKGDIPEGYSVSREKKERFSLILESASTNQTSMYLCASSWSSGSSETQYFGPGTRLLVL.

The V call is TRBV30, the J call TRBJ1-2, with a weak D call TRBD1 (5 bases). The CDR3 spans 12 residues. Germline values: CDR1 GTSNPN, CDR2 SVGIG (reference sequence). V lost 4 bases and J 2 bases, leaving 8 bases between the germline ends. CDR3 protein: CAWKGINYGYTF. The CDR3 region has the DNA TGTGCCTGGAAGGGGATCAACTATGGCTACACCTTC.

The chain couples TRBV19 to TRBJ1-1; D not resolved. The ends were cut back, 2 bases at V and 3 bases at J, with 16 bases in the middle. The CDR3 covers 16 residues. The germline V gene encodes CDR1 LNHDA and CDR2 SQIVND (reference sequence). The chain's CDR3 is CASSISAVSRDTEAFF. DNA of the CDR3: TGTGCCAGTAGTATATCGGCCGTATCACGGGACACTGAAGCTTTCTTT.

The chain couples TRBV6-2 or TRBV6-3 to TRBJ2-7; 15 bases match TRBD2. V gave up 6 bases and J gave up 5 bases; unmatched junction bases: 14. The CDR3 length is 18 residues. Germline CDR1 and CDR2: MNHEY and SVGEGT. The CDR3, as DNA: TGTGCCAGCAGCCGGCCCGGACTAGCGGGAGGGCCAAGCAACGAGCAGTACTTC. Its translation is CASSRPGLAGGPSNEQYF.

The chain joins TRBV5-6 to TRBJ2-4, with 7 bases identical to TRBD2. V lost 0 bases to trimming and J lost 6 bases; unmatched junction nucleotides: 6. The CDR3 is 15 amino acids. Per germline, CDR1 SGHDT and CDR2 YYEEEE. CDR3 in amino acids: CASSLGLAALNIQYF. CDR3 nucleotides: TGTGCCAGCAGCTTGGGTCTAGCGGCCTTAAACATTCAGTACTTC. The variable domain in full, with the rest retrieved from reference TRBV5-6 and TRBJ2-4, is DAGVTQSPTHLIKTRGQQVTLRCSPKSGHDTVSWYQQALGQGPQFIFQYYEEEERQRGNFPDRFSGHQFPNYSSELNVNALLLGDSALYLCASSLGLAALNIQYFGAGTRLSVL.

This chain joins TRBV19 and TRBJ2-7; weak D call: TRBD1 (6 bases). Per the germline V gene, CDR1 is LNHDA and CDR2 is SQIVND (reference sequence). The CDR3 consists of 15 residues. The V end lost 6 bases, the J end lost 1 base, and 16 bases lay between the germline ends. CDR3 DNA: TGTGCCAGTAGCTGGGCCGGGACATCTTCCTACGAGCAGTACTTC. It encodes CASSWAGTSSYEQYF.

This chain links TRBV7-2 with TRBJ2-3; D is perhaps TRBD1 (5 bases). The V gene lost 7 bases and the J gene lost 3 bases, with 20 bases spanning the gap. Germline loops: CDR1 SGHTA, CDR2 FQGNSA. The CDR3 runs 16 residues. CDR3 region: CASTETWGYLTDTQYF. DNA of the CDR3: TGTGCCAGCACCGAGACTTGGGGCTATTTAACAGATACGCAGTATTTT.